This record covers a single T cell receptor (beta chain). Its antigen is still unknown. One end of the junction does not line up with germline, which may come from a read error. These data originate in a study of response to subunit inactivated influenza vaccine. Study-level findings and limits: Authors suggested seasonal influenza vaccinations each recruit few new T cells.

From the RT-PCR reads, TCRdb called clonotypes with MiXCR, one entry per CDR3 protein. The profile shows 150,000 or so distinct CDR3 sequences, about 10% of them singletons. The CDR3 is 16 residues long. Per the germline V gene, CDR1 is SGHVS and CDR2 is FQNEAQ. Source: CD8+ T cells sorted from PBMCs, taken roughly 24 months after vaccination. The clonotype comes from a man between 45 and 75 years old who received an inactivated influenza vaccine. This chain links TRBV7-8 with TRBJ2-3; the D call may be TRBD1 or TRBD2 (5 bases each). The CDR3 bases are TGTGCCAGCAGCCTAGCCCACACGTGGGGGACAGATACGCAGTATTTT. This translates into CASSLAHTWGTDTQYF. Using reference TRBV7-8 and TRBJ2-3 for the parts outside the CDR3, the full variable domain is GAGVSQSPRYKVAKRGQDVALRCDPISGHVSLFWYQQALGQGPEFLTYFQNEAQLDKSGLPSDRFFAERPEGSVSTLKIQRTQQEDSAVYLCASSLAHTWGTDTQYFGPGTRLTVL.